These 32 T cell receptor beta chains were sequenced from one sample in a study of OX40 agonist ivuxolimab in advanced cancers. Profiling relied on immunoSEQ multiplex PCR, and the TCRdb table lists in-frame clones only, not all of them. The data hold 50,000 to 60,000 clones, with under 85% observed a single time. The input for sequencing was CD4+ or CD8+ T cells sorted from blood, taken in a trial of the OX40 agonist ivuxolimab. These receptor sequences come from an adult with an advanced solid tumor such as melanoma, head and neck, liver or kidney cancer.

The rearrangement joins TRBV6-1 to TRBJ2-3, with 8 bases aligning to TRBD2. The CDR3 extends over 14 amino acids. Germline lookup yields CDR1 MNHNS and CDR2 SASEGT. Trimming took 7 bases from V and 4 from J; bases not matched to a gene: 7. The CDR3, as DNA: TGTGCCAGCAATCGGGAGGGAGGTTCAGATACGCAGTATTTT. Its translation: CASNREGGSDTQYF.

The chain employs TRBV7-3 and TRBJ2-2, with D unclear. The CDR3 spans 12 residues. The germline V gene encodes CDR1 SGHTA and CDR2 FQGTGA. The V end was cut by 0 bases, the J end by 4 bases, with 0 bases between. In DNA, the CDR3 is TGTGCCAGCAGCTTAACCACCGGGGAGCTGTTTTTT. This gives the protein CASSLTTGELFF.

The chain has TRBV11-2 and TRBJ2-3; D perhaps matches TRBD2 (5 bases). Trimming took off 1 base at V and 5 bases at J, with 10 bases between the two ends. CDR1 is SGHAT and CDR2 is FQNNGV in the germline V gene. The CDR3 consists of 14 residues. The CDR3 DNA reads TGTGCCAGCAGCTTAGGGGTCGGGGAAGATACGCAGTATTTT. Translated, it gives CASSLGVGEDTQYF.

V is TRBV7-3 and J is TRBJ2-2, with D possibly being TRBD2 (7 bases). CDR1 is SGHTA, CDR2 FQGTGA, per germline. Trimming removed 5 bases at V and 5 bases at J, with 21 bases between. The CDR3 covers 17 residues. The CDR3 spells CASSPKVYGGLTGELFF. Written as DNA, the CDR3 is TGTGCCAGCAGCCCCAAGGTTTACGGGGGGCTAACCGGGGAGCTGTTTTTT.

The V gene is TRBV28, the J gene TRBJ1-1; D call uncertain. Germline assignment: CDR1 MDHEN and CDR2 SYDVKM. This CDR3 comprises 12 residues. The ends were cut back, 2 bases at V and 6 bases at J, with 7 bases in the middle. CDR3 DNA: TGTGCCAGCAGTTTAAGGTTAGCTGAAGCTTTCTTT. This codes for CASSLRLAEAFF.

The CDR3 loop reads CASSWASGSYEQYF. DNA for the CDR3: TGCGCCAGCAGCTGGGCTAGCGGATCCTACGAGCAGTACTTC. The J gene is TRBJ2-7, the V gene TRBV5-1, with 7 positions matching TRBD2. Trimming at V came to 3 bases and at J to 1 base, leaving 4 bases not matched to a gene. The V gene's germline CDR1 is SGHRS and CDR2 YFSETQ. CDR3 length: 14 amino acids. Full variable domain (outside the CDR3, taken from reference TRBV5-1 and TRBJ2-7): KAGVTQTPRYLIKTRGQQVTLSCSPISGHRSVSWYQQTPGQGLQFLFEYFSETQRNKGNFPGRFSGRQFSNSRSEMNVSTLELGDSALYLCASSWASGSYEQYFGPGTRLTVT.

The rearrangement joins TRBV19 to TRBJ1-5; 10 nucleotides line up with TRBD1. Germline CDR1 reads LNHDA; CDR2 reads SQIVND (reference sequence). With 4 bases clipped from V and 5 bases from J, the junction kept 11 bases outside the gene matches. The CDR3 consists of 17 residues. This CDR3 reads CASSTTGGEAVYQPQHF. Written as DNA, the CDR3 is TGTGCCAGTAGTACGACAGGGGGCGAGGCTGTATATCAGCCCCAGCATTTT.

This rearrangement joins TRBV28 to TRBJ2-2; D is unresolved. CDR3 length equals 13 residues. V lost 5 bases and J lost 0, with 4 bases in between. Germline V CDR1 and CDR2: MDHEN, SYDVKM. CDR3 loop: CASSLTNTGELFF. The CDR3 coding sequence is TGTGCCAGCAGTCTAACGAACACCGGGGAGCTGTTTTTT.

The chain combines TRBV11-2 with TRBJ2-1, with 7 bases matching TRBD2. J lost 4 bases, V lost 0 bases, and 3 bases had no gene match. The CDR3 contains 15 residues. Germline V lookup: CDR1 SGHAT, CDR2 FQNNGV. CDR3 sequence (DNA): TGTGCCAGCAGCTTAGAAGGCGGGAGTTACAATGAGCAGTTCTTC. This encodes CASSLEGGSYNEQFF. Full variable domain (remainder filled in from reference TRBV11-2 and TRBJ2-1): EAGVAQSPRYKIIEKRQSVAFWCNPISGHATLYWYQQILGQGPKLLIQFQNNGVVDDSQLPKDRFSAERLKGVDSTLKIQPAKLEDSAVYLCASSLEGGSYNEQFFGPGTRLTVL.

This chain connects TRBV5-1 to TRBJ2-1, with 10 nucleotides matching TRBD1. CDR1 is SGHRS, CDR2 YFSETQ, per germline. The CDR3 runs 14 residues. V shed 3 bases and J 7 bases; nucleotides not matched to a gene: 4. The CDR3 nucleotides read TGCGCCAGCAGCTCGGGACAGGGGTGGAATGAGCAGTTCTTC. This codes for CASSSGQGWNEQFF.

The rearrangement joins TRBV6-5 to TRBJ1-5; TRBD1 might be the D (5 bases). V dropped 5 bases and J dropped 9 bases, with 17 bases sitting between them. CDR1 MNHEY and CDR2 SVGAGI come from the germline V gene. CDR3 length: 14 amino acids. The CDR3 spells CASSPRDGASPQHF. The CDR3 DNA follows: TGTGCCAGCAGTCCACGGGACGGTGCCTCGCCCCAGCATTTT.

The chain links TRBV18 to TRBJ1-2; D perhaps matches TRBD1 (5 bases). Trimming took off 2 bases at V and 3 bases at J, with 10 bases between the two ends. Germline lookup yields CDR1 KGHSH and CDR2 LQKENI. The CDR3 length is 14 residues. The CDR3 nucleotides are TGTGCCAGCTCACCAAGGGACGGATACTATGGCTACACCTTC. Residues: CASSPRDGYYGYTF. Full variable domain (rest looked up from reference TRBV18 and TRBJ1-2): NAGVMQNPRHLVRRRGQEARLRCSPMKGHSHVYWYRQLPEEGLKFMVYLQKENIIDESGMPKERFSAEFPKEGPSILRIQQVVRGDSAAYFCASSPRDGYYGYTFGSGTRLTVV.

V and J are TRBV27 and TRBJ1-5; maybe TRBD1 (6 bases). The germline V gene encodes CDR1 MNHEY and CDR2 SMNVEV (reference sequence). The CDR3 extends over 15 amino acids. The ends were cut back, 1 base at V and 7 bases at J, with 14 bases in the middle. Here the CDR3 reads CASSLYRATGQPQHF. CDR3 DNA: TGTGCCAGCAGTTTATACAGGGCAACCGGCCAGCCCCAGCATTTT.

The chain links TRBV28 to TRBJ2-3; TRBD1 might be the D (6 bases). In germline, CDR1 is MDHEN, CDR2 SYDVKM. Trimming removed 6 bases from V and 1 base from J, with 14 bases in between. The CDR3 contains 15 residues. CDR3 region: CASSSGDTRTDTQYF. Written as DNA, the CDR3 is TGTGCCAGCAGCTCCGGGGACACCCGCACAGATACGCAGTATTTT.

The chain employs TRBV6-5 and TRBJ2-7; possibly TRBD1 or TRBD2 for D (6 bases each). Germline CDR1 reads MNHEY; CDR2 reads SVGAGI. Deletions cut 2 bases from V and 2 bases from J, with 13 bases between. The CDR3 loop spans 15 amino acids. CDR3 nucleotide sequence: TGTGCCAGCAGTTACAACGGGGGCCGGACCTACGAGCAGTACTTC. The encoded protein is CASSYNGGRTYEQYF.

The chain carries TRBV7-9 and TRBJ2-1, with D hard to call. CDR3 length: 16 amino acids. CDR1 and CDR2 (germline): SEHNR, FQNEAQ (reference sequence). V lost 0 bases and J lost 0, with 9 bases in between. This chain's CDR3 is CASSLALGFSYNEQFF. The CDR3 DNA is TGTGCCAGCAGCTTAGCGCTTGGATTCTCCTACAATGAGCAGTTCTTC.

In DNA, the CDR3 is TGTGCCAGCAGCACTACAGGGGCCAGCACAGATACGCAGTATTTT. It codes for CASSTTGASTDTQYF. The rearrangement joins TRBV11-1 to TRBJ2-3, with TRBD1 identical over 7 bases. CDR3 length: 15 amino acids. Germline values: CDR1 SGHAT, CDR2 FQDESV (reference sequence). The trim removed 5 bases at V and 0 bases at J, leaving 5 bases unmatched.

The gene calls are TRBV11-2 and TRBJ2-5; 9 bases match TRBD1. The CDR3 consists of 16 residues. V shed 5 bases, J shed 2 bases, and the junction held 9 bases outside the gene matches. The germline gives CDR1 SGHAT, CDR2 FQNNGV. CDR3: CASSNGWTGVQETQYF. CDR3 nucleotides: TGTGCCAGCAGCAACGGATGGACAGGGGTACAAGAGACCCAGTACTTC.

The genes are TRBV28 and TRBJ1-2; TRBD1 aligns across 7 bases. The trim removed 5 bases at V and 2 bases at J, leaving 5 bases unmatched. The CDR3 sequence is 14 residues long. CDR1 MDHEN and CDR2 SYDVKM come from the germline V gene. This CDR3 is CASSRTGANYGYTF. The CDR3 DNA is TGTGCCAGCAGTCGAACAGGGGCCAACTATGGCTACACCTTC.

This sequence joins TRBV11-2 and TRBJ2-2; D may correspond to TRBD1 or TRBD2 (5 bases each). The CDR3 runs to 15 residues. CDR1 and CDR2 (germline): SGHAT, FQNNGV. V was shortened by 4 bases and J by 7 bases, with 16 bases between the two germline ends. The DNA for the CDR3 is TGTGCCAGCAGCTCGTCCGGGACCGCTGGCGGGGAGCTGTTTTTT. This sequence encodes CASSSSGTAGGELFF.

Here the CDR3 DNA reads TGTGCCAGCAGCGCCGGGACAGGGAGAGAGACCCAGTACTTC. The encoded protein is CASSAGTGRETQYF. The rearrangement joins TRBV7-3 to TRBJ2-5, with 9 bases matching TRBD1. The CDR3 spans 14 residues. Germline V CDR1 and CDR2: SGHTA, FQGTGA. Germline trimming cut 5 bases from V and 4 bases from J; bases unmatched to any gene: 5.

The CDR3 protein is CASRSNEKLFF. CDR3 sequence (DNA): TGTGCCAGCAGATCTAATGAAAAACTGTTTTTT. This chain joins TRBV28 and TRBJ1-4; D unresolved. CDR3 size: 11 residues. Germline values: CDR1 MDHEN, CDR2 SYDVKM. The germline V and J ends were trimmed by 6 bases and 3 bases, with 2 bases remaining between them.

The chain links TRBV11-3 to TRBJ1-3; tentative D call: TRBD1 (6 bases). The CDR3 runs to 15 residues. Germline V gene lookup returns CDR1 SGHNT and CDR2 YENEEA. Trimming shortened V by 2 bases and J by 2 bases, and 10 bases separated the two germline ends. CDR3 DNA: TGTGCCAGCAGCTTATTCGGGGGGCCTGGAAACACCATATATTTT. This gives the protein CASSLFGGPGNTIYF.

This clone was detected once. The rearrangement links TRBV11-2 to TRBJ2-3; 10 bases match TRBD2. V gave up 5 bases and J gave up 1 base; unmatched junction bases: 3. Germline V gene data show CDR1 as SGHAT and CDR2 as FQNNGV. The length of the CDR3 is 15 residues. The CDR3 DNA sequence: TGTGCCAGCAGCCCCGGGACTAGCGGCACAGATACGCAGTATTTT. Amino acid sequence: CASSPGTSGTDTQYF.

The CDR3, as DNA: TGTGCCAGTAGAGATAACTATGGCTACACCTTC. This translates into CASRDNYGYTF. This chain connects TRBV19 to TRBJ1-2; D not certain. Trimming took off 6 bases at V and 1 base at J, with 3 bases between the two ends. The CDR3 spans 11 residues. CDR1 and CDR2 from the germline V gene are LNHDA and SQIVND (reference sequence).

V and J are TRBV11-2 and TRBJ2-2, with 15 nucleotides matching TRBD2. This CDR3 has 18 residues. The ends lost 3 bases at V and 2 bases at J; junction bases unmatched: 4. Germline values: CDR1 SGHAT, CDR2 FQNNGV. The CDR3 protein is CASSFGLAGGPNTGELFF. Here the CDR3 DNA reads TGTGCCAGCAGCTTTGGACTAGCGGGAGGGCCAAACACCGGGGAGCTGTTTTTT.

The chain is built from TRBV5-1 and TRBJ2-4; TRBD2 agrees at 7 bases. Looked up from germline, CDR1 is SGHRS and CDR2 is YFSETQ. The CDR3 runs 16 residues. V lost 6 bases to trimming and J lost 6 bases; unmatched junction nucleotides: 15. The CDR3 region has the DNA TGCGCCAGCAAGCTTAGTAGCGGGTTCTCGGGAAACATTCAGTACTTC. Translated: CASKLSSGFSGNIQYF.

The chain uses TRBV7-8 and TRBJ2-3; D is possibly TRBD2 (5 bases). CDR1 and CDR2 from the germline V gene are SGHVS and FQNEAQ. The V gene lost 5 bases and the J gene lost 6 bases, with 24 bases spanning the gap. This CDR3 contains 17 residues. Here the CDR3 DNA reads TGTGCCAGCAGCCCCTCGGACTTGTTTAAAGCTTCCGATACGCAGTATTTT. It specifies CASSPSDLFKASDTQYF.

The chain couples TRBV28 to TRBJ2-2; a possible D gene is TRBD2 (5 bases). V was trimmed by 3 bases and J by 6 bases, leaving 8 bases between them. Germline V gene lookup returns CDR1 MDHEN and CDR2 SYDVKM. The CDR3 spans 13 residues. The CDR3 region is CASSFSRAGELFF. The CDR3 DNA reads as TGTGCCAGCAGTTTCTCGCGGGCCGGGGAGCTGTTTTTT.

The J gene is TRBJ2-2, the V gene TRBV19; no firm D call. Germline CDR1 reads LNHDA; CDR2 reads SQIVND (reference sequence). The V and J ends lost 5 bases and 2 bases respectively, with 15 bases between them. The length of the CDR3 is 16 residues. The CDR3 DNA reads TGTGCCAGTAGTTACAGCGTCGGGCGAAACACCGGGGAGCTGTTTTTT. Its protein is CASSYSVGRNTGELFF.

This clone was counted between two and nine times. The J gene is TRBJ2-5, the V gene TRBV4-1, with 11 bases matching TRBD2. The CDR3 runs 16 residues. The ends lost 3 bases at V and 1 base at J; junction bases unmatched: 4. Germline CDR1 MGHRA, CDR2 YSYEKL. Here the CDR3 reads CASSQLAGGSQETQYF. As DNA, the CDR3 is TGCGCCAGCAGCCAGCTAGCGGGGGGCTCCCAAGAGACCCAGTACTTC.

This chain uses TRBV4-1 with TRBJ2-7; D may correspond to TRBD1 or TRBD2 (5 bases each). The CDR3 has 16 residues. V lost 0 bases, J lost 2 bases, and 14 bases lay in between. The germline V gene has CDR1 MGHRA and CDR2 YSYEKL. The CDR3 DNA sequence: TGCGCCAGCAGCCAAGATAGGGGACGGGGAACCTACGAGCAGTACTTC. Amino acids: CASSQDRGRGTYEQYF.